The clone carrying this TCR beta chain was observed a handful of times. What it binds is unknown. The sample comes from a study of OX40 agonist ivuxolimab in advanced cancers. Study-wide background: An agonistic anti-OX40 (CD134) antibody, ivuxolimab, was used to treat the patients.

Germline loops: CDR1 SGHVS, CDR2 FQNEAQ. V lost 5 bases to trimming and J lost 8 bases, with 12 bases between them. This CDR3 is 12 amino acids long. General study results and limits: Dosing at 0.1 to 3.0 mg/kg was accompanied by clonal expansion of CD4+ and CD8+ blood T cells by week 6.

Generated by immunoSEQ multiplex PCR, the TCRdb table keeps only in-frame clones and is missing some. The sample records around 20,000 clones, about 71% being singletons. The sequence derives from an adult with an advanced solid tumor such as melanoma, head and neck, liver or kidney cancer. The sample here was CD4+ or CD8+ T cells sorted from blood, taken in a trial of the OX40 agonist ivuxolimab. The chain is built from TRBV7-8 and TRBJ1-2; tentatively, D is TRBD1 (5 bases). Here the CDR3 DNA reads TGTGCCAGCAGCCCTCAGGGAAGCGGCTACACCTTC. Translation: CASSPQGSGYTF.